This entry lists 31 T cell receptor beta chains sequenced from one sample in a study of cytomegalovirus exposure and HLA in healthy donors. Primers: 60 Vbeta forward and 13 Jbeta reverse. Clones were read by immunoSEQ multiplex PCR, and TCRdb kept only the in-frame ones, dropping some. The table lists roughly 130,000 clones, 75% to 85% of them singletons. Sequencing was done on a sample of PBMCs. These receptor sequences come from a male donor in good health and CMV-seronegative.

The chain employs TRBV18 and TRBJ2-3; 9 nucleotides agree with TRBD1. Germline CDR1 reads KGHSH; CDR2 reads LQKENI. The V segment lost 4 bases and the J segment 2 bases; nucleotides outside the gene matches: 7. The CDR3 is 16 amino acids. The CDR3 DNA sequence: TGTGCCAGCTCACGAGTACAGGGGGCGTCCACAGATACGCAGTATTTT. Translated: CASSRVQGASTDTQYF.

The chain employs TRBV2 and TRBJ2-5; 13 bases agree with TRBD2. V lost 6 bases and J lost 4; bases outside the gene matches: 11. Germline V lookup: CDR1 SNHLY, CDR2 FYNNEI. This CDR3 region has 17 residues. For the CDR3, the DNA is TGTGCCAGCAGGGCCTTTGGACTAGCGGGAGCCGGAGAGACCCAGTACTTC. Translated: CASRAFGLAGAGETQYF.

This clone was seen a single time. The chain recombines TRBV27 with TRBJ1-3; perhaps TRBD1 as D (6 bases). Germline CDR1 is MNHEY and CDR2 is SMNVEV (reference sequence). This CDR3 is 16 amino acids long. V lost 5 bases, J lost 4 bases, and 18 bases lay in between. CDR3 sequence: CASSTLRGTAGNTIYF. As DNA, the CDR3 is TGTGCCAGCAGTACACTGAGGGGGACGGCGGGAAACACCATATATTTT.

The V gene is TRBV19, the J gene TRBJ1-4; no definite D call. CDR3 size: 13 residues. Looked up from germline, CDR1 is LNHDA and CDR2 is SQIVND (reference sequence). V was shortened by 5 bases and J by 4 bases, with 8 bases between the two germline ends. The DNA of the CDR3 is TGTGCCAGTAGTCAGGCACATAATGAAAAACTGTTTTTT. Protein: CASSQAHNEKLFF.

This clone was detected a few times. This sequence joins TRBV30 and TRBJ1-2; D ambiguous. The CDR3 runs to 14 residues. Looked up from germline, CDR1 is GTSNPN and CDR2 is SVGIG (reference sequence). Trimming took off 7 bases at V and 4 bases at J, with 19 bases between the two ends. The CDR3 sequence is CASGGSSGFYGYTF. Here the CDR3 DNA reads TGTGCCTCCGGAGGTAGCAGCGGGTTCTATGGCTACACCTTC.

V and J are TRBV11-2 and TRBJ1-1; no reliable D call. CDR1 SGHAT and CDR2 FQNNGV come from the germline V gene. The CDR3 length is 12 residues. Deletions cut 5 bases from V and 10 bases from J, with 14 bases between. The CDR3: CASSISGAGAFF. The CDR3 DNA reads as TGTGCCAGCAGCATAAGTGGTGCGGGAGCTTTCTTT.

To note about this clone: Within the sample, other DNA sequences also encode this same CDR3. CDR3 DNA: TGTGCCAGCAGTGAAGGGACAGGGGGCGCAGATACGCAGTATTTT. It yields the protein CASSEGTGGADTQYF. This sequence joins TRBV6-1 and TRBJ2-3, with 11 bases matching TRBD1. CDR1 MNHNS and CDR2 SASEGT come from the germline V gene. Losses at the gene ends were 1 base for V and 4 bases for J; bases not matched to a gene: 1. CDR3 size: 15 residues.

V and J are TRBV5-1 and TRBJ1-4; D possibly corresponds to TRBD1 (5 bases). Germline values: CDR1 SGHRS, CDR2 YFSETQ. V was cut by 4 bases and J by 2 bases, with 18 bases left in between. The length of the CDR3 is 17 residues. The CDR3 DNA sequence: TGCGCCAGCAGCCTCCAGGGATCTGGGAGGACTAATGAAAAACTGTTTTTT. Protein: CASSLQGSGRTNEKLFF. The variable domain in full, with the rest retrieved from reference TRBV5-1 and TRBJ1-4, is KAGVTQTPRYLIKTRGQQVTLSCSPISGHRSVSWYQQTPGQGLQFLFEYFSETQRNKGNFPGRFSGRQFSNSRSEMNVSTLELGDSALYLCASSLQGSGRTNEKLFFGSGTQLSVL.

The J gene is TRBJ1-4, the V gene TRBV6-1; the D is unclear. Germline-derived CDR1 and CDR2 are MNHNS and SASEGT. The CDR3 runs 14 residues. V shed 7 bases and J shed 4 bases, with 13 bases lying between them. The CDR3 bases are TGTGCCAGCACCCTCGGGTCTTATAATGAAAAACTGTTTTTT. As protein: CASTLGSYNEKLFF.

This chain links TRBV7-2 with TRBJ1-4, with 8 positions matching TRBD1. J was trimmed by 11 bases and V by 1 base; bases with no gene match: 6. The CDR3 has 14 amino acids. The germline gives CDR1 SGHTA, CDR2 FQGNSA. The CDR3 reads CASSLVQGARKLFF. The CDR3 DNA reads as TGTGCCAGCAGCTTAGTTCAGGGGGCGCGGAAACTGTTTTTT.

As regards this clone: This sample also contains other DNA sequences that code for the same CDR3. This chain joins TRBV30 and TRBJ1-1; 8 bases map to TRBD1. CDR1 and CDR2 from the germline V gene are GTSNPN and SVGIG (reference sequence). The CDR3 consists of 16 residues. V trimming: 3 bases; J trimming: 5 bases; junction bases outside the gene matches: 14. DNA of the CDR3: TGTGCCTGGAGCGTCAGGCAGGGGGCATGGAGGACTGAAGCTTTCTTT. It codes for CAWSVRQGAWRTEAFF.

For the CDR3, the DNA is TGTGCCAGCAGTGATCGGGACAGGGGGCACACTGAAGCTTTCTTT. This gives the protein CASSDRDRGHTEAFF. The rearrangement joins TRBV6-4 to TRBJ1-1; 12 bases are shared with TRBD1. With 3 bases clipped from V and 3 bases from J, the junction kept 2 bases outside the gene matches. The germline CDR1 and CDR2 sequences are MRHNA and SNTAGT. The CDR3 totals 15 residues.

The DNA of the CDR3 is TGCAGCGTGACCGGGGCAGGGGGTTTCACAGATACGCAGTATTTT. Its protein is CSVTGAGGFTDTQYF. V and J are TRBV29-1 and TRBJ2-3; 7 bases are a match to TRBD1. This CDR3 region has 15 residues. V dropped 6 bases and J dropped 2; count of bases not matched to a gene: 11. The germline V gene has CDR1 SQVTM and CDR2 ANQGSEA.

J is TRBJ1-4 and V is TRBV7-6; no clear D gene. Germline V gives CDR1 SGHVS, CDR2 FNYEAQ. Trimming removed 5 bases from V and 8 bases from J, with 12 bases in between. This CDR3 is 13 amino acids long. The CDR3 reads CASSPGRGEKLFF. CDR3 DNA sequence: TGTGCCAGCAGCCCCGGAAGAGGGGAAAAACTGTTTTTT.

The chain uses TRBV14 and TRBJ2-7; a possible D gene is TRBD1 (5 bases). V lost 4 bases, J lost 3 bases, and 13 bases lay in between. This CDR3 comprises 14 residues. Germline V lookup: CDR1 SGHDN, CDR2 FVKESK. DNA for the CDR3: TGTGCCAGCAGCCCCGACACAGGATTCTACGAGCAGTACTTC. Protein product: CASSPDTGFYEQYF.

The J gene is TRBJ1-1, the V gene TRBV4-3, with TRBD1 matching over 7 bases. Germline V gene lookup returns CDR1 LGHNA and CDR2 YSLEER. The CDR3 has 13 residues. Germline trimming cut 3 bases from V and 4 bases from J; bases unmatched to any gene: 2. CDR3 nucleotide sequence: TGCGCCAGCAGCCACGACAGGGCCACTGAAGCTTTCTTT. Its protein is CASSHDRATEAFF.

A single count supports this clone. Other DNA sequences in the sample encode the same CDR3. This chain uses TRBV18 with TRBJ1-4, with 11 bases matching TRBD1. Per germline, CDR1 KGHSH and CDR2 LQKENI. The CDR3 has 15 amino acids. V was clipped by 0 bases and J by 7 bases; unmatched bases: 1. For the CDR3, the DNA is TGTGCCAGCTCACCACCGGGACAGGGGGGTGAAAAACTGTTTTTT. This translates into CASSPPGQGGEKLFF. Combining the CDR3 with reference TRBV18 and TRBJ1-4 gives the whole variable domain NAGVMQNPRHLVRRRGQEARLRCSPMKGHSHVYWYRQLPEEGLKFMVYLQKENIIDESGMPKERFSAEFPKEGPSILRIQQVVRGDSAAYFCASSPPGQGGEKLFFGSGTQLSVL.

The chain combines TRBV7-8 with TRBJ2-3; 7 nucleotides align to TRBD1. CDR1 and CDR2 from the germline V gene are SGHVS and FQNEAQ. This CDR3 contains 13 residues. Germline trimming cut 6 bases from V and 7 bases from J; bases unmatched to any gene: 7. The CDR3 DNA follows: TGTGCCAGCAGGACGACAGGGATACATACGCAGTATTTT. This sequence encodes CASRTTGIHTQYF.

The rearrangement links TRBV28 to TRBJ1-6; D is uncertain. Between the trimmed V and J ends, which lost 5 bases and 0 bases, there was a span of 5 bases. Germline CDR1 and CDR2: MDHEN and SYDVKM. The CDR3 totals 14 residues. The CDR3 loop is CASSLPSYNSPLHF. In DNA form, the CDR3 reads TGTGCCAGCAGTCTACCCTCCTATAATTCACCCCTCCACTTT.

This chain uses TRBV4-2 with TRBJ1-1; no clear D gene. Germline CDR1 LGHNA, CDR2 YNFKEQ. The germline V and J ends were trimmed by 1 base and 11 bases, with 17 bases remaining between them. The CDR3 is 14 amino acids. The CDR3 nucleotides are TGTGCCAGCAGCCAAGTATGGGGAGGGTTTGAGGCTTTCTTT. Translation: CASSQVWGGFEAFF.

This chain connects TRBV27 to TRBJ2-7, with TRBD2 identical over 8 bases. From germline, CDR1 is MNHEY and CDR2 SMNVEV (reference sequence). This CDR3 is 15 amino acids long. Losses at the gene ends were 6 bases for V and 6 bases for J; bases not matched to a gene: 13. This CDR3 reads CASRSSGRAAGEQYF. Here the CDR3 DNA reads TGTGCCAGCAGATCGAGCGGGAGAGCGGCGGGCGAGCAGTACTTC.

V is TRBV5-6 and J is TRBJ1-1, with D perhaps TRBD1 (6 bases). Germline values: CDR1 SGHDT, CDR2 YYEEEE. Trimming removed 4 bases at V and 3 bases at J, with 10 bases between. This CDR3 comprises 13 residues. The CDR3 DNA sequence: TGTGCCAGCAGCGCCCCAGGGGACACTGAAGCTTTCTTT. This encodes CASSAPGDTEAFF.

This clone came up once. The chain uses TRBV2 and TRBJ2-1, with D possibly matching TRBD2 (5 bases). CDR3 length: 18 amino acids. Looked up from germline, CDR1 is SNHLY and CDR2 is FYNNEI. V gave up 2 bases and J gave up 1 base, with 18 bases separating them. The CDR3 protein is CASSESPFAGTSYNEQFF. In DNA form, the CDR3 reads TGTGCCAGCAGTGAATCCCCCTTCGCGGGTACATCCTACAATGAGCAGTTCTTC.

The V and J genes are TRBV30 and TRBJ2-1, with TRBD1 matching 10 bases. Germline V CDR1 and CDR2: GTSNPN, SVGIG (reference sequence). This CDR3 is 14 amino acids long. With 5 bases clipped from V and 7 bases from J, the junction kept 8 bases outside the gene matches. DNA of the CDR3: TGTGCCTGGTTGAGGACAGGGGGGAGGAATGAGCAGTTCTTC. Encoded protein: CAWLRTGGRNEQFF.

The rearrangement uses TRBV28 and TRBJ1-1; D is undetermined. Germline CDR1 MDHEN, CDR2 SYDVKM. This CDR3 is 12 amino acids long. Trimming stripped 10 bases from V and 5 bases from J, with 14 bases between. DNA of the CDR3: TGTGCCACCCGCCTTCCAGGAACTGAAGCTTTCTTT. This translates into CATRLPGTEAFF.

J is TRBJ1-5 and V is TRBV27; D is uncertain. V lost 6 bases and J lost 0, with 6 bases in between. The germline V gene encodes CDR1 MNHEY and CDR2 SMNVEV (reference sequence). This CDR3 contains 13 residues. The CDR3 loop reads CASRAYSNQPQHF. Here the CDR3 DNA reads TGTGCCAGCAGAGCGTATAGCAATCAGCCCCAGCATTTT.

V and J are TRBV9 and TRBJ2-1, with 9 bases aligning to TRBD1. The CDR3 runs to 17 residues. Germline assignment: CDR1 SGDLS and CDR2 YYNGEE. Unmatched junction bases numbered 14, after V lost 5 bases and J lost 5 bases. The CDR3 loop reads CASSDSDTGGNHNEQFF. CDR3 coding DNA: TGTGCCAGCAGTGACTCTGATACAGGGGGCAACCACAATGAGCAGTTCTTC.

V usage is TRBV7-7 and J usage is TRBJ2-5; D is uncertain. Germline CDR1 and CDR2: SSHAT and FNYEAQ (reference sequence). The CDR3 consists of 14 residues. V dropped 0 bases and J dropped 4 bases, with 9 bases sitting between them. This CDR3 is CASSLAPGGETQYF. CDR3 DNA sequence: TGTGCCAGCAGCTTAGCCCCGGGTGGAGAGACCCAGTACTTC.

Note on this clone: A junction end diverges from the germline sequence, so it may reflect a read error. The V call is TRBV29-1, the J call TRBJ2-6; TRBD1 is a possible D gene (5 bases). The CDR3 has 14 residues. Germline V gene data show CDR1 as SQVTM and CDR2 as ANQGSEA. The DNA of the CDR3 is TGCAGCGCCCGACTCATCTCTGGGGCCAACGGCCTGACTTTC. It specifies CSARLISGANGLTF.

The chain has TRBV27 and TRBJ2-1; maybe TRBD2 (6 bases). CDR1 is MNHEY, CDR2 SMNVEV, per germline (reference sequence). V was clipped by 8 bases and J by 4 bases, with 21 bases between them. This CDR3 spans 16 amino acids. The CDR3 reads CASGLRTFGTYNEQFF. The CDR3, as DNA: TGTGCCAGCGGACTGAGGACATTTGGGACTTACAATGAGCAGTTCTTC.

V is TRBV30 and J is TRBJ1-6; no definite D call. The CDR3 runs to 14 residues. Germline lookup yields CDR1 GTSNPN and CDR2 SVGIG (reference sequence). V was trimmed by 0 bases and J by 4 bases, leaving 7 bases between them. CDR3 nucleotides: TGTGCCTGGAGTGTACTAGGATATAATTCACCCCTCCACTTT. Protein product: CAWSVLGYNSPLHF.